The clone carrying this T cell receptor (beta chain) appeared a few times. Its antigen remains unknown. The sample is drawn from a study of Ad26.COV2.S vaccination and SARS-CoV-2 variants. The study, taken as a whole, reports: The TCR-based breadth and depth measures might underestimate overall T cell responses. The authors reported substantial breadth in spike-specific CD8+ and CD4+ T cell responses after vaccination. Placebo recipients had lower spike-specific TCR breadth than vaccine recipients.

The table came from immunoSEQ multiplex PCR; TCRdb's copy has only in-frame clones and leaves some out. The data contain approximately 150,000 clones, roughly 88% of them singletons. Germline trimming cut 2 bases from V and 4 bases from J; bases unmatched to any gene: 19. This CDR3 is 21 amino acids long. Germline V gene data show CDR1 as SGHRS and CDR2 as YFSETQ. This specimen was peripheral blood, taken after recovery from COVID-19. This receptor was identified in a human donor who had recovered from COVID-19. The genes are TRBV5-1 and TRBJ2-3, with TRBD2 identical over 13 bases. The DNA for the CDR3 is TGCGCCAGCAGCTTACACCCGAACGTAGGACTAGCGGGGGCAACTCCAGATACGCAGTATTTT. Protein: CASSLHPNVGLAGATPDTQYF.